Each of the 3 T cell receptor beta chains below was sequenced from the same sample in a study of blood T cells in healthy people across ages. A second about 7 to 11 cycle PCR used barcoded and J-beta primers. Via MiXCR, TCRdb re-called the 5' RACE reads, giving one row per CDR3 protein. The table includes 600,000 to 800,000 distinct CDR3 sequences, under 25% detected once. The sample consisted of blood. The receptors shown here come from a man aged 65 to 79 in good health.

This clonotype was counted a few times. CDR3 coding DNA: TGTGCCAGCAGCGTAGAATCAGGTGTGGGCACTGAAGCTTTCTTT. It specifies CASSVESGVGTEAFF. The chain has TRBV9 and TRBJ1-1; D gene ambiguous. The V and J ends lost 0 bases and 4 bases respectively, with 13 bases between them. Germline assignment: CDR1 SGDLS and CDR2 YYNGEE. This CDR3 contains 15 residues.

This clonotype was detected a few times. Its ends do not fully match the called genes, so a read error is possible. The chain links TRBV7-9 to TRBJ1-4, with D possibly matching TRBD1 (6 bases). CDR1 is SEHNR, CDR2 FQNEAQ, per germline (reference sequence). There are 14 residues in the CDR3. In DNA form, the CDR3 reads TGTACCAGCAGCCGTACAGGGCTTAATGAAAAACTGTTTTTT. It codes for CTSSRTGLNEKLFF.

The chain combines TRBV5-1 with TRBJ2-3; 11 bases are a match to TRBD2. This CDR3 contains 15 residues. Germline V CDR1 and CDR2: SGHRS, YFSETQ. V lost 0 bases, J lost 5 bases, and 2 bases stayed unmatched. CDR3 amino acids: CASSLDLAGGDTQYF. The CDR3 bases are TGCGCCAGCAGCTTGGATCTAGCGGGAGGAGATACGCAGTATTTT.